The clone carrying this TCR beta chain was found once. As handled by the study authors: By means of reference gene primer amplification, nucleated cell counts were estimated. Produced via immunoSEQ multiplex PCR; TCRdb's table is partial and in-frame only. Clone size and V and J calls were adopted from that table, with D and trimming inferred from the DNA. The data show more than 300,000 clones, roughly 82% seen once. The sample comes from a study of blood T cell repertoires in COVID-19. On the study more broadly: The United States, Italy and Spain were the sources of the acute and convalescent COVID-19 samples. T cells, B-cell-depleted T cells, or PBMCs supplied cDNA or gDNA.

This CDR3 spans 13 amino acids. V was cut by 1 base and J by 5 bases, with 8 bases left in between. Germline assignment: CDR1 SEHNR and CDR2 FQNEAQ (reference sequence). Specimen: peripheral blood. The clonotype comes from a woman aged 45-65 years with acute or convalescent COVID-19. The rearrangement joins TRBV7-9 to TRBJ1-2; the D is unclear. The CDR3 DNA reads TGTGCCAGCAGCTTAGTAGCTACTTATGGCTACACCTTC. This gives the protein CASSLVATYGYTF. The variable domain in full, with the rest retrieved from reference TRBV7-9 and TRBJ1-2, is DTGVSQNPRHKITKRGQNVTFRCDPISEHNRLYWYRQTLGQGPEFLTYFQNEAQLEKSRLLSDRFSAERPKGSFSTLEIQRTEQGDSAMYLCASSLVATYGYTFGSGTRLTVV.